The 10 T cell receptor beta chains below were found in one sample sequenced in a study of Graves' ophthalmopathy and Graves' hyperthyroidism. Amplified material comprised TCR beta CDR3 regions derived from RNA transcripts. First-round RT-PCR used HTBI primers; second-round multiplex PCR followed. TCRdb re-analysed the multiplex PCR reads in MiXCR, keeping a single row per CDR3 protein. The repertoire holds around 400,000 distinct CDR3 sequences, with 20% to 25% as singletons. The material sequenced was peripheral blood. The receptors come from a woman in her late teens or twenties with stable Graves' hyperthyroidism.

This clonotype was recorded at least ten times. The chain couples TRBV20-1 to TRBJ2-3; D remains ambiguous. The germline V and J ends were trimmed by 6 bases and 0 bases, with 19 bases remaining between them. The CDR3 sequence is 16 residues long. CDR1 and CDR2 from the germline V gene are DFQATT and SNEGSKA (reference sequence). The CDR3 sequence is CSAQPIVLSSTDTQYF. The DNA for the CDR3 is TGCAGTGCCCAACCTATAGTGTTGTCGAGCACAGATACGCAGTATTTT.

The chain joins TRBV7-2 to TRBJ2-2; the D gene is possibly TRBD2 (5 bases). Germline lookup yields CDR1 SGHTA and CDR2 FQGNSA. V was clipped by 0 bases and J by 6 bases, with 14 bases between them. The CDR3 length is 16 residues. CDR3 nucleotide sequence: TGTGCCAGCAGCTTAGCGACCCTCGGGCGGGCCGGGGAGCTGTTTTTT. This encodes CASSLATLGRAGELFF.

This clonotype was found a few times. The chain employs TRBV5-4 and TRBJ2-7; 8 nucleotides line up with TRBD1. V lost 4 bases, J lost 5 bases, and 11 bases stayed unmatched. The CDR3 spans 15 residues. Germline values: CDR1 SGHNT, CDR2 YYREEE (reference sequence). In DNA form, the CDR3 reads TGTGCCAGCAGCCCCTCCAGGGGGCGGGATAACGAGCAGTACTTC. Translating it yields CASSPSRGRDNEQYF.

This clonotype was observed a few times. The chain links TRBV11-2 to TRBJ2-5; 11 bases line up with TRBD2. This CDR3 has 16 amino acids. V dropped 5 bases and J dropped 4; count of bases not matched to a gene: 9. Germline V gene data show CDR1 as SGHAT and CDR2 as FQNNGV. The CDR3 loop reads CASSHQLAGVRETQYF. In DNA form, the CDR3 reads TGTGCCAGCAGCCACCAACTAGCGGGAGTACGAGAGACCCAGTACTTC.

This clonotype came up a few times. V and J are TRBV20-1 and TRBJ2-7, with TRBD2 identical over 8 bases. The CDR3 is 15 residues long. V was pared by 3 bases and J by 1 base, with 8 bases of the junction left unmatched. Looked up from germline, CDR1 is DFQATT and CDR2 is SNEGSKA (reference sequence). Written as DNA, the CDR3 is TGCAGTGCTAGGATAGCGGGAAGGGCTTCCTACGAGCAGTACTTC. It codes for CSARIAGRASYEQYF.

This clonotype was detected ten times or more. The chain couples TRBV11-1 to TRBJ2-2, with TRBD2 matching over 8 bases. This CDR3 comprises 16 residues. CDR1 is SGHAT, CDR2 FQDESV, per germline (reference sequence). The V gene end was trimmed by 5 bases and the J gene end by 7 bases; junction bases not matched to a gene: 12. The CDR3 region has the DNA TGTGCCAGCAGCACCAGAGGAGCGGGAGTAAGCGGGGAGCTGTTTTTT. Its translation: CASSTRGAGVSGELFF.

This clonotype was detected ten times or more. CDR3 in DNA: TGTGCCAGCAGCAGTTTCCGGGTCTTGGGCACTGAAGCTTTCTTT. The encoded protein is CASSSFRVLGTEAFF. The J gene is TRBJ1-1, the V gene TRBV12-3 or TRBV12-4; D uncertain. The CDR3 loop spans 15 amino acids. V shed 6 bases and J shed 4 bases, with 18 bases lying between them.

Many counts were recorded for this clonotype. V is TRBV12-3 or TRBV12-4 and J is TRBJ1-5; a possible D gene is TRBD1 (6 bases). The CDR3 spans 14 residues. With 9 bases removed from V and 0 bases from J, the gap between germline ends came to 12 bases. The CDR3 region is CASGGKGSNQPQHF. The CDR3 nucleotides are TGTGCCAGTGGGGGCAAGGGTAGCAATCAGCCCCAGCATTTT.

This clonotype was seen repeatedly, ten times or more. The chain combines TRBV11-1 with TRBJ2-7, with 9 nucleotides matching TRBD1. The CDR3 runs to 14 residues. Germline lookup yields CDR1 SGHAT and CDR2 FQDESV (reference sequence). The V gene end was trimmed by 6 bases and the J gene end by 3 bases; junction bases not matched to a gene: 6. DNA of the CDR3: TGTGCCAGCAGACCTCGGGACAGGGACTACGAGCAGTACTTC. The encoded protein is CASRPRDRDYEQYF.

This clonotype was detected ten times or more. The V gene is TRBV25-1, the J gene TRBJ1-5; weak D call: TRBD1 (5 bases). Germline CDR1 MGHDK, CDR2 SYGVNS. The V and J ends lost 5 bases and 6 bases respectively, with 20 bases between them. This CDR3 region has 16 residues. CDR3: CASSPKGQGKIQPQHF. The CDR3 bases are TGTGCCAGCAGTCCCAAAGGCCAGGGAAAGATTCAGCCCCAGCATTTT.